This T cell receptor beta chain was recovered during a study of OX40 agonist ivuxolimab in advanced cancers. At the level of the study: The drug used for patients, ivuxolimab, was an agonistic anti-OX40 (CD134) antibody.

Sequencing was performed with immunoSEQ multiplex PCR; in TCRdb, only in-frame clones are kept and a portion is missing. The sample includes roughly 99,000 clones, around 90% seen only once; the top ten take about 1.2%. A history of autoimmune disease or systemic immunosuppression excluded patients. Whole-study results and caveats: Relative to CD4+, CD8+ T cells held more expanded clones on average.

The CDR3 sequence is 15 residues long. Germline V gives CDR1 SGHTA, CDR2 FQGNSA. The trim removed 3 bases at V and 4 bases at J, leaving 7 bases unmatched. Notes on this clone: Its matching antigen is unknown.

The TCR sequence derives from an adult with an advanced solid tumor such as melanoma, head and neck, liver or kidney cancer. The chain recombines TRBV7-2 with TRBJ2-5; TRBD1 aligns across 8 bases. The source was CD4+ or CD8+ T cells sorted from blood, collected in a trial of the OX40 agonist ivuxolimab. Written as DNA, the CDR3 is TGTGCCAGCAGCTTTAACCAGGGGGCTAGAGAGACCCAGTACTTC. Protein: CASSFNQGARETQYF.